This entry concerns a single T cell receptor (beta chain). The antigen is undetermined. The data derive from a study of tumor-infiltrating lymphocytes in primary liver carcinoma. Findings and limits, study-wide: Tumors and blood were compared for top-250-clone fraction, and tumors had the significantly higher value (p = 0.039). Tumor region pairs showed greater overlap than either tumor-adjacent or tumor-blood pairs did.

The ends lost 4 bases at V and 3 bases at J; junction bases unmatched: 5. The CDR3 is 15 amino acids. Looked up from germline, CDR1 is MGHRA and CDR2 is YSYEKL. Production of TCR beta cDNA used 400 to 600 ng total RNA together with a constant-region primer. Generation of the TCR beta libraries relied on three nested multiplex PCR rounds using slightly modified ARM-PCR. The two initial PCR rounds, about 9 cycles each, used TRBV1-TRBV30 forward and C-beta reverse primers. TCRdb fed the multiplex PCR reads into MiXCR, producing one record per CDR3 protein. Seen here are around 170,000 distinct CDR3 sequences, 60% observed once, and the top ten hold about 70%. For blood RNA, unsorted whole blood served as the source, and germline DNA was extracted too.

Sequencing was performed on peripheral blood. This chain links TRBV4-1 with TRBJ2-7; 11 bases map to TRBD1. This sequence originates from a man aged 35 to 55 with primary liver carcinoma and hepatitis B virus infection. Here the CDR3 reads CASSPGQGVCYEQYF. CDR3 coding DNA: TGCGCCAGCAGCCCGGGACAGGGGGTCTGCTACGAGCAGTACTTC.